This T cell receptor beta chain appears in the sequencing data of a study of shared clonotypes between healthy human individuals (dated by TCRdb to between 2020 and 2021). Concerning the study at large: The cohort included three men and two women between 18 and 49 years of age. To estimate repertoire size and how much clonotype sharing occurs between individuals, the study deeply sequenced the blood TCR repertoires of five healthy adults. Per donor, three plates each were used for CD4 naive and CD4 memory, two for CD8 naive, and one for CD8 memory. To increase sequencing depth and limit assay-specific biases, different laboratories used diverse techniques to prepare libraries and sequence TCR repertoires. Each donor's leukapheresis produced roughly between roughly 0.85 and 9.5 billion PBMCs.

V was cut back by 1 base and J by 8 bases, leaving a gap of 5 bases between them. CDR1 and CDR2 were assigned from the germline V gene (reference sequence) as LNHDA and SQIVND. The CDR3 runs 11 residues from the cysteine to the phenylalanine. Left in the record is the CDR3 DNA by itself, 33 bases read in frame from the first base. Using the deep immunoSEQ assay, TCR CDR3 regions were amplified from genomic DNA by multiplex PCR. Genomic DNA extracted from each cell subset was distributed evenly over all wells of several immunoSEQ 96-well plates, and each plate served as one replicate. For sorted subsets, each replicate PCR was loaded with roughly 190 ng genomic DNA, equivalent to roughly 30,000 T cell genomes. Purified libraries were measured with a Qubit 3.0 fluorometer, size-checked on a Bioanalyzer 2100, and measured again with the KAPA Library Quantification kit. Every immunoSEQ 96-well plate was sequenced on a separate single-read 150-cycle Illumina NextSeq 550 flow cell. Concerning the study's data processing: Because only junctional sequences without quality scores were contained in the immunoSEQ output, filtering matching that applied to full-length reads could not be performed. Sequences were annotated with PyIR, a Python wrapper for IgBLAST v1.9, using IMGT germline references to assign V/J genes and CDR3. Reads with weak V/J assignments (E-value above 1e-6), missing CDR3, stop codons, out-of-frame junctions, or ambiguous translated residues were removed. A V3J clonotype was defined by an identical inferred V gene, J gene, and CDR3 amino acid sequence. To compute the percentage overlap between repertoires, the number of shared unique clonotypes was divided by the size of the smaller repertoire. Repertoire richness was assessed with RTK rarefaction, the Chao1 estimator, and Recon v2.1 estimates of unobserved clonotypes. OLGA was used to compute generation probabilities for all TCRbeta clonotypes that the gDNA method yielded from a few donors. TCRdb took over this immuneACCESS table, retaining in-frame rearrangements with V and J assigned. Such tables are incomplete; in checked studies, under half of the missing clones stem from an unresolved V gene, and the remainder is unexplained. V and J calls and clone size are copied from that table; D and trimming were computed from the DNA. The sample contains some 2,000,000 clones, about 94% of them found a single time. Around 0.13% of the sample goes to the ten largest clones.

With regard to this clone: Its antigen has not been determined. No quality values exist for individual bases; no much larger clone is one base distant.

The donors were healthy, HIV-negative adults with no recently reported acute infections or vaccinations. All donors were Caucasian adults living in Nashville, Tennessee, USA. Magnetic negative selection was used to enrich CD4+ T cells, after which naive cells were positively selected on CD45RA and the negative fraction became the memory subset. Blood was obtained by leukapheresis, after which PBMCs were separated by Ficoll-Histopaque density gradient centrifugation and cryopreserved in liquid nitrogen vapor phase. Purity and quantity of every magnetically sorted T cell population were checked by analytical flow cytometry. Genomic DNA was isolated from each sorted fraction and quantified by UV absorbance on a Nanodrop 2000c. Results the study describes overall, beyond this receptor: Sampling was limited to blood, and TCR repertoires in tissue likely differ from TCR repertoires in blood. About 4.5% of naive CD4, 3.5% of naive CD8, around 2.3% of memory CD4, and roughly 0.4% of memory CD8 clonotypes were shared across several donors. Pairwise subsampling indicated that sequencing depth was expected to affect the degree of clonotype sharing among donors. Rarefaction of sorted-subset datasets indicated incomplete sequencing despite the large sequencing depth. The small number of donors limited the genetic and exposure-history diversity represented. Compared with non-shared clonotypes, the clonotypes found in all four sorted-subset donors had higher generation probabilities. Larger estimated clonotype richness was generally found for naive subsets than for memory subsets.

This clonotype was obtained from a man younger than 35 in good health. The sequenced material came from naive CD4+ T cells sorted from blood. The cell subset or site label of this sample denotes: CD45RA+ positively selected. The chain is made from TRBV19 and TRBJ1-2; the D gene remains uncertain. The sequenced DNA: TGTGCCAGTAGTATAGCGATGGGCTACACCTTC. Translated, this is CASSIAMGYTF.